This section outlines one T cell receptor beta chain sequence together with its context. The antigen is undetermined. Germline V CDR1 and CDR2: LNHNV, YYDKDF (reference sequence). The CDR3 totals 18 residues. V lost 5 bases and J lost 7; bases outside the gene matches: 18. The data belong to a study of T-cell memory formation after mild COVID-19. Study in general: Largely, TCR clusters stayed within a single donor. Findings and caveats of the study: Shrinking CD4+ clones resided mostly in CM and EM, and CD8+ ones in EMRA.

TCRdb passed the 5' RACE reads through MiXCR, listing each CDR3 protein once. The sample includes fewer than 400,000 distinct CDR3 sequences, 10% to 15% of them seen just once. The V and J genes are TRBV15 and TRBJ2-1, with 9 bases aligning to TRBD2. This TCR came from a man aged 18 to 30 who had mild COVID-19 (a few samples of this study predate the infection). Cell type and time point are not known. Specimen: PBMCs or a T cell subset sorted from them (not recorded which). The CDR3 sequence is CATSFAPLGAGGGNEQFF. The CDR3 nucleotides are TGTGCCACCAGCTTCGCCCCCCTCGGAGCGGGGGGAGGAAATGAGCAGTTCTTC.